This paragraph reports one T cell receptor (beta chain). This sample is part of a study of Tregs in tolerant kidney transplant recipients. The germline V and J ends were trimmed by 7 bases and 1 base, with 5 bases remaining between them. There are 11 residues in the CDR3. CDR1 is SQVTM, CDR2 ANQGSEA, per germline. Only in-frame clones appear in the TCRdb table, and some are missing; sequencing was by immunoSEQ multiplex PCR. The data hold over 85,000 clones, with 80% to 95% observed a single time. The chain is built from TRBV29-1 and TRBJ1-3; the D is unclear. This specimen consisted of CD4+ T cells from blood, obtained before the transplant. The sequence was collected from a human donor who received a combined kidney and bone marrow transplant. The CDR3 nucleotides read TGCAGCGCGGGGTCTGGAAACACCATATATTTT. This translates into CSAGSGNTIYF.